This T cell receptor beta chain was profiled in a study of response to subunit inactivated influenza vaccine. The CDR3 covers 13 residues. Germline-derived CDR1 and CDR2 are ENHRY and SYGVKD. The J segment lost 8 bases and the V segment lost 7 bases, leaving 5 bases of the junction unmatched. This clonotype was seen a handful of times. The antigen is unknown. General study findings and limits: New T cells are recruited in small numbers by each seasonal influenza vaccination, according to the authors' suggestion.

TCRdb independently ran MiXCR on the RT-PCR reads; one entry per CDR3 protein. The data show approximately 520,000 distinct CDR3 sequences, around 25% seen once. The chain links TRBV10-3 to TRBJ2-1; 10 bases align to TRBD1. Material: CD4+ T cells sorted from PBMCs, obtained more than 4 days after vaccination. This sequence originates from a man aged 45-65 years who received an inactivated influenza vaccine. As DNA, the CDR3 is TGTGCCATCACCGGGACAGGGGCCGATGAGCAGTTCTTC. As protein: CAITGTGADEQFF.